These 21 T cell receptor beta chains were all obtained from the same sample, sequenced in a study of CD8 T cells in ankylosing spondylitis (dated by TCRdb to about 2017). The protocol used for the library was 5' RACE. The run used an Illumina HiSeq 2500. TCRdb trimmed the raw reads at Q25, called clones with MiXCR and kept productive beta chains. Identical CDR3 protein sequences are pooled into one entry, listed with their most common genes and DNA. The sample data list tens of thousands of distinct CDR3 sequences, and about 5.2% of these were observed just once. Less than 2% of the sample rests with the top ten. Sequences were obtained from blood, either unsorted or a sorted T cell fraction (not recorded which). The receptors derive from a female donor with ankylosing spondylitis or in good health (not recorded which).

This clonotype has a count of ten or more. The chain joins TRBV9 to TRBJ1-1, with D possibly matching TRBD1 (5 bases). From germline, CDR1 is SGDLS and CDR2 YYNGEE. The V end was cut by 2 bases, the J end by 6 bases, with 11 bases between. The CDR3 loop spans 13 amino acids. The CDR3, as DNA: TGTGCCAGCAGCGTTGGGACGAATTCTGAAGCTTTCTTT. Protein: CASSVGTNSEAFF.

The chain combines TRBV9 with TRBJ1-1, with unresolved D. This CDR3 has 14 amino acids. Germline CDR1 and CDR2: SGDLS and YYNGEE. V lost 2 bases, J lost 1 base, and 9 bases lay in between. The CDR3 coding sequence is TGTGCCAGCAGCGTTCAACCTTCGAACACTGAAGCTTTCTTT. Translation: CASSVQPSNTEAFF.

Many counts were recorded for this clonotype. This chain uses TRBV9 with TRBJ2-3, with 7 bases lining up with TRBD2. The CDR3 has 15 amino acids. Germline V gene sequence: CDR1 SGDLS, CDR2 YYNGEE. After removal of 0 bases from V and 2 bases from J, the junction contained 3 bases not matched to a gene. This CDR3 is CASSVDGRPTDTQYF. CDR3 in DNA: TGTGCCAGCAGCGTAGACGGGAGGCCCACAGATACGCAGTATTTT.

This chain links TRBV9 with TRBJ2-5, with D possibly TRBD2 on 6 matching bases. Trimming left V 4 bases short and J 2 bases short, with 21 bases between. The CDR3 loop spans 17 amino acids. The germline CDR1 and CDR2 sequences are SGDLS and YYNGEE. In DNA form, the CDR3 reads TGTGCCAGCAGCCGTGAGTCCGGCGGGGAACTTCAAGAGACCCAGTACTTC. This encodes CASSRESGGELQETQYF.

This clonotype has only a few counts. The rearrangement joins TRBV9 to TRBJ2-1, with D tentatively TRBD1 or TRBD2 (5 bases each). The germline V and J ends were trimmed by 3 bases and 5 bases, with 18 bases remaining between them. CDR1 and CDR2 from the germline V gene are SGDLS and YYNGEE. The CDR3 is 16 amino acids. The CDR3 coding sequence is TGTGCCAGCAGCGCCCCTGGTGTCGGGGCCAACAATGAGCAGTTCTTC. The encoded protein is CASSAPGVGANNEQFF.

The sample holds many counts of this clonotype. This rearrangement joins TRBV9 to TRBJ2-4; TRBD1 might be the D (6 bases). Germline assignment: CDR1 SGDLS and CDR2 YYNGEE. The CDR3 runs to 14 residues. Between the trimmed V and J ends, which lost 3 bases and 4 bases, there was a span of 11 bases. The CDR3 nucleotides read TGTGCCAGCAGCGCCGGGACAACTAAAAACATTCAGTACTTC. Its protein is CASSAGTTKNIQYF. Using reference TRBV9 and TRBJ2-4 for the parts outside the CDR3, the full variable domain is DSGVTQTPKHLITATGQRVTLRCSPRSGDLSVYWYQQSLDQGLQFLIQYYNGEERAKGNILERFSAQQFPDLHSELNLSSLELGDSALYFCASSAGTTKNIQYFGAGTRLSVL.

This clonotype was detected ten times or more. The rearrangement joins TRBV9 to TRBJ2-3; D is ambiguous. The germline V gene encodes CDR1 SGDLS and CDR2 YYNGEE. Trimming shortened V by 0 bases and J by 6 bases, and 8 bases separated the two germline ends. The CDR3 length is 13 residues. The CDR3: CASSVEPRDTQYF. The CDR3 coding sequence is TGTGCCAGCAGCGTAGAGCCGCGGGATACGCAGTATTTT.

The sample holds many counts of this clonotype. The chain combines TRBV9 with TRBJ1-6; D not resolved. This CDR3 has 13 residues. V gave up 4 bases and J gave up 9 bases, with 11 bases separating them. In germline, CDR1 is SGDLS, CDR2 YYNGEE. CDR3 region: CASSPSVLSPLHF. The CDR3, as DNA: TGTGCCAGCAGCCCATCGGTCCTTTCACCCCTCCACTTT.

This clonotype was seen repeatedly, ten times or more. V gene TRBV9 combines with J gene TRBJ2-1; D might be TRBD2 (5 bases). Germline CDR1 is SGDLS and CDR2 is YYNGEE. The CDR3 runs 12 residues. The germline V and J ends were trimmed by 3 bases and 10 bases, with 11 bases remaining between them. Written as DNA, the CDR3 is TGTGCCAGCAGCGCAGGACTCGGGGAGCAGTTCTTC. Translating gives CASSAGLGEQFF.

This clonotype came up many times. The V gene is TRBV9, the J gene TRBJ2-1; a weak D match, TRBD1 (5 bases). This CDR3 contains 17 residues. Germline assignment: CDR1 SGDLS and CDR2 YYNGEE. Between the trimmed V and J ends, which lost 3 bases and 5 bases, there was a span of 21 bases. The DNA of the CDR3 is TGTGCCAGCAGCGCCTCCCCATCGCTGGACACCCACAATGAGCAGTTCTTC. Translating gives CASSASPSLDTHNEQFF.

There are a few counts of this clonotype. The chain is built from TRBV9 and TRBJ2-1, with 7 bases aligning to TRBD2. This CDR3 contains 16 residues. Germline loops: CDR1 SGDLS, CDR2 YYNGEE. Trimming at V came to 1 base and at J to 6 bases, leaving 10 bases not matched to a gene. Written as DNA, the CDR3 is TGTGCCAGCAGCGTAAGAGGGAGGGCCAGTAGCAATGAGCAGTTCTTC. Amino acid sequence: CASSVRGRASSNEQFF. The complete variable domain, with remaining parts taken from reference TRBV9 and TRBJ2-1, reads DSGVTQTPKHLITATGQRVTLRCSPRSGDLSVYWYQQSLDQGLQFLIQYYNGEERAKGNILERFSAQQFPDLHSELNLSSLELGDSALYFCASSVRGRASSNEQFFGPGTRLTVL.

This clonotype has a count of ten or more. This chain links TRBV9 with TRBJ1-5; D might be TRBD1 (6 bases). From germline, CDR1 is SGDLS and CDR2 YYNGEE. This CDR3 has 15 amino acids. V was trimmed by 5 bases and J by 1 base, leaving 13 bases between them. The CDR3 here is CASSLQGYSNQPQHF. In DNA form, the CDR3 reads TGTGCCAGCAGTCTACAGGGTTACAGCAATCAGCCCCAGCATTTT. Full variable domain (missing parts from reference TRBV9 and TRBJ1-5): DSGVTQTPKHLITATGQRVTLRCSPRSGDLSVYWYQQSLDQGLQFLIQYYNGEERAKGNILERFSAQQFPDLHSELNLSSLELGDSALYFCASSLQGYSNQPQHFGDGTRLSIL.

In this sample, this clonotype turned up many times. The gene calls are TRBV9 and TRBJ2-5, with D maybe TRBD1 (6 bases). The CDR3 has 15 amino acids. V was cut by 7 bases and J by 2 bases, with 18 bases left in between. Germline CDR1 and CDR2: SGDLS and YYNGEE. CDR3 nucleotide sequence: TGTGCCAGCGATTTAACAGGGCTTGGGCAAGAGACCCAGTACTTC. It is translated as CASDLTGLGQETQYF.

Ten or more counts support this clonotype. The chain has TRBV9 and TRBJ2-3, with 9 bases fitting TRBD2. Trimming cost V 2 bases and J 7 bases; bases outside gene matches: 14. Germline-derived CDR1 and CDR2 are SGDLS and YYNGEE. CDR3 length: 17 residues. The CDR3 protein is CASSVTAGGRPHNTQYF. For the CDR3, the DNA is TGTGCCAGCAGCGTTACAGCGGGGGGCCGGCCTCACAATACGCAGTATTTT.

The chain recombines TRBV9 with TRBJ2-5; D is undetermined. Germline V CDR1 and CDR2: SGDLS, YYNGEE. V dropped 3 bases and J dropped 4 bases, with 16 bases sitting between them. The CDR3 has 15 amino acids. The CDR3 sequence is CASSADINPRETQYF. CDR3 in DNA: TGTGCCAGCAGCGCCGACATAAATCCGAGAGAGACCCAGTACTTC. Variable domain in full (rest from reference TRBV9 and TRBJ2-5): DSGVTQTPKHLITATGQRVTLRCSPRSGDLSVYWYQQSLDQGLQFLIQYYNGEERAKGNILERFSAQQFPDLHSELNLSSLELGDSALYFCASSADINPRETQYFGPGTRLLVL.

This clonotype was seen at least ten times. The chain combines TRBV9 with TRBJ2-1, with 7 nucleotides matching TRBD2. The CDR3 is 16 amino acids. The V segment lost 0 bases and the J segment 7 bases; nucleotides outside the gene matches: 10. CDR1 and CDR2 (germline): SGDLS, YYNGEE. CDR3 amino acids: CASSVEGSGYINEQFF. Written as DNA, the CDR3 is TGTGCCAGCAGCGTAGAAGGTAGCGGGTACATAAATGAGCAGTTCTTC.

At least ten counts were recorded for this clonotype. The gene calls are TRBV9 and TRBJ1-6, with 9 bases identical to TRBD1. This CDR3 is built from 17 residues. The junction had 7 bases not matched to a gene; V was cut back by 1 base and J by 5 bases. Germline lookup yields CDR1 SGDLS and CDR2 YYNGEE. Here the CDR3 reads CASSVSGTGPNNSPLHF. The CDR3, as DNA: TGTGCCAGCAGCGTAAGTGGGACAGGGCCAAATAATTCACCCCTCCACTTT.

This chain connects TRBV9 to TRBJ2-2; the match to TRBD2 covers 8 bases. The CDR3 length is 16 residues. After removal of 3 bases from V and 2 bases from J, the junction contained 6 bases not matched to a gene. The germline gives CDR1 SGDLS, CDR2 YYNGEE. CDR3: CASSAVAGLNTGELFF. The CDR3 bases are TGTGCCAGCAGCGCAGTAGCGGGGCTAAACACCGGGGAGCTGTTTTTT.

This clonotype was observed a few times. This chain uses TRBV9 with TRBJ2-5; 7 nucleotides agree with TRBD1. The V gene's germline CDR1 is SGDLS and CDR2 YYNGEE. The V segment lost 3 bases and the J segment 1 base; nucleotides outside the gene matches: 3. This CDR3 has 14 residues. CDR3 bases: TGTGCCAGCAGCGGACACAGGGGCCAAGAGACCCAGTACTTC. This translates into CASSGHRGQETQYF.

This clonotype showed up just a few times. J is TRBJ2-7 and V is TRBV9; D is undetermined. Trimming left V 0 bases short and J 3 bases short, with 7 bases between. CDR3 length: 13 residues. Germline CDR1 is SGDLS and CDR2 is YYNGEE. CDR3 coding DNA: TGTGCCAGCAGCGTAGCCCCTCACTACGAGCAGTACTTC. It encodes CASSVAPHYEQYF.

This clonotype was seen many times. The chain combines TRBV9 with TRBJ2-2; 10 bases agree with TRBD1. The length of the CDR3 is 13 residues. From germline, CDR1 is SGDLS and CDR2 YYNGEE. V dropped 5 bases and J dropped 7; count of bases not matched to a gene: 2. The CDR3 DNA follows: TGTGCCAGCAGTGGACAGGGGGACGGGGAGCTGTTTTTT. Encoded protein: CASSGQGDGELFF.